This T cell receptor beta chain comes out of a study of OX40 agonist ivuxolimab in advanced cancers. Study results and caveats: Dose levels from 0.1 to 3.0 mg/kg saw CD4+ and CD8+ blood T cells expand clonally by week 6.

Assay used: immunoSEQ multiplex PCR; TCRdb lists only in-frame clones, some missing. The data hold roughly 86,000 clones, with around 86% observed a single time. Concerning this clone: The target antigen is unknown.

The TCR was taken from an adult with an advanced solid tumor such as melanoma, head and neck, liver or kidney cancer. This specimen was CD4+ or CD8+ T cells sorted from blood, taken in a trial of the OX40 agonist ivuxolimab.

Written as DNA, the CDR3 is TGTGCCTGGAGTAAAACGGGACTAGCGATCGAGACCCAGTACTTC. Translating gives CAWSKTGLAIETQYF. This chain links TRBV30 with TRBJ2-5, with TRBD2 matching 10 bases. The V gene's germline CDR1 is GTSNPN and CDR2 SVGIG (reference sequence). This CDR3 is built from 15 residues. The junction had 8 bases not matched to a gene; V was cut back by 2 bases and J by 5 bases. Full variable domain (outside the CDR3, taken from reference TRBV30 and TRBJ2-5): SQTIHQWPATLVQPVGSPLSLECTVEGTSNPNLYWYRQAAGRGLQLLFYSVGIGQISSEVPQNLSASRPQDRQFILSSKKLLLSDSGFYLCAWSKTGLAIETQYFGPGTRLLVL.